This TCR beta chain was sequenced for a study of identical twins listed by TCRdb under 2016. For context, the study as a whole: To test whether fetal clonotypes persist, this study deep-sequenced TCR alpha and beta repertoires from monozygotic twins, from unrelated adults of various ages, and from cord blood. To rule out contamination, replicate twin experiments were performed at different times with different library preparation protocols. Points the paper makes about the study in general: Recombination models systematically underestimated out-of-frame TCR alpha sharing in monozygotic twins but agreed with sharing between unrelated individuals. Invariant T cells such as MAIT and iNKT could partly confound zero-insertion analyses, although diverse VJ usage argued against such confounding for most clonotypes. Conclusions relied on cross-sectional statistical analysis, since the same donors could not be followed over many years. Abundant cord blood beta clonotypes carried fewer insertions; young adult naive repertoires showed a weaker similar trend, while memory repertoires showed none. The excess sharing between twins in beta out-of-frame sequences was weaker because fewer shared sequences reduced the signal-to-noise ratio. Compared with coincidental sharing between unrelated individuals, out-of-frame TCR alpha sequences shared between twins showed an excess of sequences with low generation probability.

The germline V gene (reference sequence) sets CDR1 to MNHNY and CDR2 to SVGAGI. The V end loses 0 bases and the J end loses 2 bases, and a stretch of 2 bases separates them. There are 12 amino acids in the CDR3, from cysteine to phenylalanine inclusive. The CDR3 DNA has 36 bases and is translated from base 1. To prepare the library, 5' RACE was applied. The instrument given in TCRdb is Illumina HiSeq 2000. A universal primer binding site was added through template switching, and the final cDNA carried a unique molecular identifier so that TCR cDNA molecules could be counted accurately. Specific primers in the conserved constant-segment region were used to synthesize first-strand cDNA for TCR alpha and beta chains. Each cDNA library was double barcoded, with a SMART-Mk sample barcode plus Illumina barcodes, to control for contamination. TruSeq adapter sequences, together with Illumina sample barcodes, were added in two successive PCR steps. TCR alpha and beta cDNA libraries were sequenced on the Illumina HiSeq platform with custom primers. The study's processing was this. Unique molecular identifiers were extracted from raw reads with MiGEC, and CDR3 positions were determined with MiXCR. Recombination models were inferred per individual with the repgenHMM and IGoR tools using an EM algorithm. The tcR package in R was used for shared clonotype analysis, with sharing normalized by the product of cloneset sizes. Out-of-frame nonproductive sequences were analyzed to study raw recombination free of thymic and clonal selection effects. Starting from the raw public reads, TCRdb applied fastp trimming at Q25, assembled clones with MiXCR and retained in-frame beta chains. Every distinct CDR3 protein forms one entry, paired with its most common genes and DNA. The authors' filters were not applied to this entry. This sample has 1.5 million or so distinct CDR3 sequences in its table, and 32% of those were observed once. Around 0.3% of the sample comes from the top ten.

Every donor was a healthy Caucasian. At least ten counts were recorded for this clonotype. Its antigen specificity is not known. Per-nucleotide qualities are absent, and no much larger clonotype sits a single base away. The chain uses TRBV6-6 and TRBJ2-7; the D gene cannot be named for sure. The specimen sequenced was cord blood. The source of this sequence is a newborn girl in good health. The CDR3 region has the sequence CASSYSAYEQYF. Read as DNA, the sequence is TGTGCCAGCAGTTACTCCGCCTACGAGCAGTACTTC.